The 13 T cell receptor beta chains below come from one sample, sequenced in a study of control samples from healthy donors and cancer patients. The data were produced by immunoSEQ multiplex PCR, yet TCRdb's version contains in-frame clones alone and is incomplete. The sample records roughly 450,000 clones, over 75% being singletons. Sequencing input: PBMCs. These receptor sequences come from a man in his forties or fifties with head and neck cancer.

J is TRBJ2-2 and V is TRBV2; 11 bases align to TRBD2. The CDR3 has 17 amino acids. Germline CDR1 and CDR2: SNHLY and FYNNEI. Germline trimming cut 7 bases from V and 5 bases from J; bases unmatched to any gene: 12. CDR3 DNA sequence: TGTGCCAGCATAATTAGCGGGGGGGCCGGGGAAACCGGGGAGCTGTTTTTT. Its translation is CASIISGGAGETGELFF.

This rearrangement joins TRBV3-1 (or the pseudogene TRBV3-2) to TRBJ1-4; D not resolved. Deletions cut 0 bases from V and 8 bases from J, with 7 bases between. CDR1 LGHDT and CDR2 YNNKEL come from the germline V gene (reference sequence). CDR3 size: 13 residues. The CDR3 reads CASSQDLQEKLFF. DNA of the CDR3: TGTGCCAGCAGCCAAGATCTTCAGGAAAAACTGTTTTTT.

The chain has TRBV27 and TRBJ2-7; D is uncertain. Looked up from germline, CDR1 is MNHEY and CDR2 is SMNVEV (reference sequence). The CDR3 has 14 amino acids. Between the trimmed V and J ends, which lost 5 bases and 4 bases, there was a span of 15 bases. CDR3: CASSATAWVYEQYF. In DNA form, the CDR3 reads TGTGCCAGCAGTGCCACTGCGTGGGTATACGAGCAGTACTTC.

The CDR3 nucleotides read TGCGCCAGCAGCCCCGACCTGGGGACCGGGGAGCTGTTTTTT. Its protein is CASSPDLGTGELFF. This chain uses TRBV5-1 with TRBJ2-2, with D unclear. Germline lookup yields CDR1 SGHRS and CDR2 YFSETQ. The length of the CDR3 is 14 residues. Trimming removed 4 bases at V and 5 bases at J, with 12 bases between.

The chain is built from TRBV24-1 and TRBJ1-2; D is ambiguous. Trimming stripped 3 bases from V and 0 bases from J, with 4 bases between. The germline V gene has CDR1 KGHDR and CDR2 SFDVKD. This CDR3 contains 13 residues. The CDR3 loop is CATSDSSNYGYTF. The CDR3 coding sequence is TGTGCCACCAGTGATAGTTCTAACTATGGCTACACCTTC.

The chain carries TRBV7-9 and TRBJ1-1; D unresolved. Germline CDR1 SEHNR, CDR2 FQNEAQ (reference sequence). Trimming shortened V by 1 base and J by 7 bases, and 10 bases separated the two germline ends. The CDR3 is made up of 13 amino acids. This CDR3 reads CASSLDPAREAFF. Here the CDR3 DNA reads TGTGCCAGCAGCTTAGATCCCGCCCGTGAAGCTTTCTTT.

V and J are TRBV6-5 and TRBJ1-3; 9 bases align to TRBD1. V gave up 6 bases and J gave up 7 bases; unmatched junction bases: 4. CDR1 is MNHEY, CDR2 SVGAGI, per germline. The CDR3 runs to 13 residues. The DNA of the CDR3 is TGTGCCAGCAGGTTCGGACAGGGGAACACCATATATTTT. It translates to CASRFGQGNTIYF.

The CDR3 is CASSPPPLRQETQYF. For the CDR3, the DNA is TGTGCCAGCAGTCCCCCCCCCTTGCGACAAGAGACCCAGTACTTC. This chain uses TRBV27 with TRBJ2-5; D gene ambiguous. V lost 5 bases and J 2 bases, leaving 15 bases between the germline ends. This CDR3 region has 15 residues. CDR1 MNHEY and CDR2 SMNVEV come from the germline V gene (reference sequence).

The chain links TRBV3-1 (or the pseudogene TRBV3-2) to TRBJ1-1; TRBD1 is a possible D gene (5 bases). The CDR3 consists of 13 residues. With 4 bases removed from V and 7 bases from J, the gap between germline ends came to 13 bases. The germline CDR1 and CDR2 sequences are LGHDT and YNNKEL (reference sequence). This CDR3 reads CASSPTRAGEAFF. The CDR3 DNA is TGTGCCAGCAGCCCAACCAGGGCCGGTGAAGCTTTCTTT.

V gene TRBV25-1 combines with J gene TRBJ2-3, with D tentatively TRBD1 (6 bases). Germline V CDR1 and CDR2: MGHDK, SYGVNS. The CDR3 extends over 17 amino acids. V gave up 2 bases and J gave up 0 bases, with 15 bases separating them. The CDR3 loop reads CASSERGGQPSTDTQYF. CDR3 nucleotides: TGTGCCAGCAGTGAACGAGGTGGACAGCCTAGCACAGATACGCAGTATTTT.

The genes are TRBV5-1 and TRBJ2-5; a possible D gene is TRBD1 (5 bases). Germline V gene sequence: CDR1 SGHRS, CDR2 YFSETQ. V lost 4 bases and J 4 bases, leaving 14 bases between the germline ends. This CDR3 is built from 14 residues. The DNA of the CDR3 is TGCGCCAGCAGCCCACGGACATCGGGAGAGACCCAGTACTTC. Amino acid sequence: CASSPRTSGETQYF. Combining the CDR3 with reference TRBV5-1 and TRBJ2-5 gives the whole variable domain KAGVTQTPRYLIKTRGQQVTLSCSPISGHRSVSWYQQTPGQGLQFLFEYFSETQRNKGNFPGRFSGRQFSNSRSEMNVSTLELGDSALYLCASSPRTSGETQYFGPGTRLLVL.

The rearrangement joins TRBV6-5 to TRBJ1-1; maybe TRBD1 (5 bases). The germline V gene has CDR1 MNHEY and CDR2 SVGAGI. The V and J ends lost 2 bases and 4 bases respectively, with 8 bases between them. The CDR3 is 13 residues long. The CDR3 DNA reads TGTGCCAGCAGTTACGGGGCGGGCACTGAAGCTTTCTTT. The encoded protein is CASSYGAGTEAFF.

This chain links TRBV6-2 or TRBV6-3 with TRBJ2-2, with D possibly being TRBD1 (6 bases). V was shortened by 5 bases and J by 1 base, with 11 bases between the two germline ends. The CDR3 has 15 residues. Per germline, CDR1 MNHEY and CDR2 SVGEGT. The CDR3 protein is CASSKGHGNTGELFF. The CDR3 DNA reads as TGTGCCAGCAGTAAGGGACATGGGAACACCGGGGAGCTGTTTTTT.